Reported below is one TCR beta chain. The CDR3 sequence is 14 residues long. TCRdb's copy holds only in-frame clones and misses some; the assay was immunoSEQ multiplex PCR. The sample holds about 15,000 clones; 70% are singletons and the top ten take roughly 13%. The source of the sample is a study of PD-1 and CTLA-4 blockade in melanoma. J is TRBJ2-3 and V is TRBV21-1. TRBV21-1 is given as a pseudogene. Sequencing was performed on CD8+ T cells from peripheral blood, taken from a patient given anti-PD-1 treatment. This clonotype was sampled from a human donor with melanoma. CDR3 amino acids: CASSRGTLADTQYF. The CDR3 bases are TGTGCCAGCAGCAGAGGGACCTTAGCAGATACGCAGTATTTT.